This TCR beta chain came from a study of shared clonotypes between healthy human individuals (TCRdb year 2020). About the full investigation: The cohort included three men and a couple of women between 18 and 49 years of age. For each donor, three plates each were used for CD4 naive and CD4 memory, two plates were used for CD8 naive, and one plate was used for CD8 memory. To estimate repertoire size and how much clonotype sharing occurs between individuals, the study deeply sequenced the blood TCR repertoires of roughly 5 healthy adults. Libraries were prepared and TCR repertoires were sequenced by different laboratories using diverse techniques, in order to increase sequencing depth and limit assay-specific biases. Leukapheresis yielded between about 0.9 and 8.9 billion PBMCs per donor.

In the case of this clone: What this receptor recognizes is not known. Base qualities are not at hand, and no much larger clone is one base apart.

What the research found in general, with its limitations: Sampling was restricted to blood, and TCR repertoires in tissue are likely to differ from TCR repertoires in blood. Rarefaction of sorted-subset datasets indicated incomplete sequencing despite the large sequencing depth. Higher generation probabilities were observed for clonotypes shared by all four sorted-subset donors than for non-shared clonotypes. Because the study included a small number of donors, the genetic and exposure-history diversity represented was limited. Estimated clonotype richness was generally larger for naive than for memory subsets. Based on pairwise subsampling, the degree of clonotype sharing among donors was expected to be affected by sequencing depth. When several donors were compared, the shared fraction of clonotypes was around 5% for naive CD4, about 4% for naive CD8, 2% to 2.5% for memory CD4, and around 0.4% for memory CD8.

The germline V gene (reference sequence) yields SGHKS for CDR1 and YYEKEE for CDR2. V is cut back by 2 bases and J by 3 bases, with 5 bases in the junction unmatched. The CDR3 starts with the cysteine, ends with the phenylalanine, and has 15 residues. The read is trimmed to its CDR3 DNA, 45 bases read in frame from base 1. For the CD8 naive samples, CD45RO-negative cells were positively selected for CCR7, yielding a CD45RA+CCR7+ population from which TemRA cells were excluded. The donors were healthy, HIV-negative adults with no recently reported acute infections or vaccinations. All donors were Caucasian adults living in Nashville, Tennessee, USA. After blood collection by leukapheresis, PBMCs were isolated using Ficoll-Histopaque density gradient centrifugation and then cryopreserved in the vapor phase of liquid nitrogen. Analytical flow cytometry was used to check the purity and quantity of every magnetically sorted T cell population. Genomic DNA was isolated from each sorted fraction and quantified by UV absorbance on a Nanodrop 2000c.

TCR CDR3 regions were amplified from genomic DNA by multiplex PCR using the deep immunoSEQ assay. For each cell subset, the extracted genomic DNA was distributed evenly across all wells of several immunoSEQ 96-well plates, and each plate served as one replicate. For sorted subsets, each replicate PCR was loaded with roughly 190 ng genomic DNA, equivalent to 30,000 or so T cell genomes. Purified libraries were quantified with a Qubit 3.0 fluorometer, sized on a Bioanalyzer 2100, and re-quantified with the KAPA Library Quantification kit. Each immunoSEQ 96-well plate was sequenced on its own single-read 150-cycle Illumina NextSeq 550 flow cell. The paper's processing steps were these. Because only junctional sequences without quality scores were contained in the immunoSEQ output, filtering matching that applied to full-length reads could not be performed. To assign V/J genes and CDR3, sequences were annotated against IMGT germline references using PyIR, a Python wrapper for IgBLAST v1.9. Any read was removed if the V/J assignment was weak (E-value above 1e-6), the CDR3 was missing, or the read contained stop codons, out-of-frame junctions, or ambiguous translated residues. V3J clonotypes were defined as sequences sharing the same inferred V gene, J gene, and CDR3 amino acid sequence. To compute the percentage overlap between repertoires, the number of shared unique clonotypes was divided by the size of the smaller repertoire. Three approaches were used to assess repertoire richness: RTK rarefaction, the Chao1 estimator, and Recon v2.1 estimates of unobserved clonotypes. Generation probabilities for all TCRbeta clonotypes obtained by the gDNA method from several donors were computed using OLGA. The immuneACCESS repertoire file appears here via TCRdb, limited to in-frame rearrangements. These files lack a portion of the clones; in checked studies, under half of the deficit traces to unresolved V genes, and the cause of the others is not known. That table supplies the V and J calls and clone size; D and trimming were determined from the DNA. The sample has about 800,000 clones on record, around 96% of them singletons. The ten largest account for about 0.25% of the sample.

The clonotype originates from a man aged 25 to 45 in good health. The specimen sequenced was naive CD8+ T cells sorted from blood. In light of the paper, this sample's cell subset or site label describes: CD45RA+CCR7+. Recombination linked TRBV5-5 to TRBJ2-1; 7 bases in the junction line up with TRBD2. The nucleotide sequence is given as TGTGCCAGCAGCTTACCGCGGGAGTTCTACAATGAGCAGTTCTTC. This sequence encodes CASSLPREFYNEQFF.